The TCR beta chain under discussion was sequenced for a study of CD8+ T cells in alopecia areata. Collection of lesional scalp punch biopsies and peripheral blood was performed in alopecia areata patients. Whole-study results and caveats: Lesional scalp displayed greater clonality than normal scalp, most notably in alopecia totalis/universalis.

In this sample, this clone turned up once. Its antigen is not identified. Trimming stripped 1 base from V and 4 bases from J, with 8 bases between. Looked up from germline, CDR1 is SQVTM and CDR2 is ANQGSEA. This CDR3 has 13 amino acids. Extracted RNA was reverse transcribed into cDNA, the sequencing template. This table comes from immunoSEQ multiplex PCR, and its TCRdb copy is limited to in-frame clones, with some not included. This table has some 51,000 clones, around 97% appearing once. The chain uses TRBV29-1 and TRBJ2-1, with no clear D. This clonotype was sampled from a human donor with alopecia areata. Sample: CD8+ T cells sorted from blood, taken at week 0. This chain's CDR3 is CSVEASQYNEQFF. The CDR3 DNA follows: TGCAGCGTTGAAGCCTCCCAGTACAATGAGCAGTTCTTC.